Listed below are T cell receptor beta chains from one sample, sequenced in a study of T-cell reconstitution after alpha-beta-depleted transplantation in children. TCRdb processed the PCR reads anew with MiXCR; each CDR3 protein has one entry. The table shows roughly 89,000 distinct CDR3 sequences, with more than 9% occurring only once. Sequenced material: PBMCs from the stem cell graft donor, taken from the stem cell graft. These receptor sequences come from a human donor who donated a stem cell graft to a child with inherited bone marrow failure. Both conserved end residues are part of each CDR3. Each record gives: V gene, clone size, D gene, J gene, CDR3 protein, CDR3 DNA. The D gene is left open where the match is weak. Rows may omit the clone size; those that give it use once, few, many or a size class.

V gene: TRBV7-2; clone size: many; D gene: TRBD1; J gene: TRBJ2-4; CDR3 protein: CASSPRQGPNIQYF; CDR3 DNA: TGTGCCAGCAGCCCCCGACAGGGCCCAAACATTCAGTACTTC
V gene: TRBV10-3; clone size: many; D gene: NA; J gene: TRBJ2-7; CDR3 protein: CAISERPMRYEQYF; CDR3 DNA: TGTGCCATCAGTGAGAGACCGATGCGGTACGAGCAGTACTTC
V gene: TRBV7-2; clone size: many; D gene: NA; J gene: TRBJ2-6; CDR3 protein: CASSLRGRTSGANVLTF; CDR3 DNA: TGTGCCAGCAGCTTAAGGGGACGGACCTCTGGGGCCAACGTCCTGACTTTC
V gene: TRBV27; clone size: many; D gene: TRBD2; J gene: TRBJ2-1; CDR3 protein: CASSLWLAGLDEQFF; CDR3 DNA: TGTGCCAGCAGTTTGTGGCTAGCGGGGCTCGATGAGCAGTTCTTC
V gene: TRBV18; clone size: many; D gene: NA; J gene: TRBJ2-7; CDR3 protein: CASSPSSDHSYEQYF; CDR3 DNA: TGTGCCAGCTCACCATCTTCGGACCACTCCTACGAGCAGTACTTC
V gene: TRBV7-2; clone size: NA; D gene: NA; J gene: TRBJ2-7; CDR3 protein: CASSLGGKPSYEQYF; CDR3 DNA: TGTGCCAGCAGCTTAGGGGGGAAACCTTCCTACGAGCAGTACTTC
V gene: TRBV2; clone size: once; D gene: TRBD2; J gene: TRBJ2-7; CDR3 protein: CASSEEREDYEQYF; CDR3 DNA: TGTGCCAGCAGTGAGGAGCGGGAGGACTACGAGCAGTACTTC
V gene: TRBV6-2/TRBV6-3; clone size: many; D gene: NA; J gene: TRBJ1-6; CDR3 protein: CASSQQGSSYNSPLHF; CDR3 DNA: TGTGCCAGCAGTCAACAGGGCAGCTCCTATAATTCACCCCTCCACTTT
V gene: TRBV20-1; clone size: NA; D gene: NA; J gene: TRBJ2-3; CDR3 protein: CSARDIADTQYF; CDR3 DNA: TGCAGTGCTAGAGATATCGCAGATACGCAGTATTTT
V gene: TRBV7-2; clone size: few; D gene: NA; J gene: TRBJ2-1; CDR3 protein: CASTNPNNEQFF; CDR3 DNA: TGTGCCAGCACCAATCCCAACAATGAGCAGTTCTTC
V gene: TRBV5-1; clone size: many; D gene: TRBD1; J gene: TRBJ2-2; CDR3 protein: CARRQGLNTGELFF; CDR3 DNA: TGCGCCAGGCGACAGGGGCTGAACACCGGGGAGCTGTTTTTT
V gene: TRBV12-3/TRBV12-4; clone size: NA; D gene: NA; J gene: TRBJ2-7; CDR3 protein: CASSFGVHEQYF; CDR3 DNA: TGTGCCAGCAGTTTCGGAGTCCACGAGCAGTACTTC
V gene: TRBV12-3/TRBV12-4; clone size: many; D gene: NA; J gene: TRBJ1-1; CDR3 protein: CASSLAPGTDTEAFF; CDR3 DNA: TGTGCCAGCAGTTTAGCGCCAGGGACCGACACTGAAGCTTTCTTT
V gene: TRBV12-3/TRBV12-4; clone size: few; D gene: NA; J gene: TRBJ2-4; CDR3 protein: CASSPRGGGVRAKNIQYF; CDR3 DNA: TGTGCCAGCAGCCCCCGGGGAGGGGGCGTTCGAGCCAAAAACATTCAGTACTTC
V gene: TRBV2; clone size: many; D gene: NA; J gene: TRBJ2-1; CDR3 protein: CASSEAPTIYNEQFF; CDR3 DNA: TGTGCCAGCAGTGAAGCGCCGACCATCTACAATGAGCAGTTCTTC
V gene: TRBV20-1; clone size: many; D gene: NA; J gene: TRBJ2-7; CDR3 protein: CSAGRGGTYEQYF; CDR3 DNA: TGCAGTGCTGGAAGAGGGGGGACCTACGAGCAGTACTTC
V gene: TRBV20-1; clone size: many; D gene: NA; J gene: TRBJ1-4; CDR3 protein: CSARAGWGATNEKLFF; CDR3 DNA: TGCAGTGCTAGAGCGGGGTGGGGAGCAACTAATGAAAAACTGTTTTTT
V gene: TRBV3-1; clone size: NA; D gene: NA; J gene: TRBJ2-5; CDR3 protein: CASSFGGETQYF; CDR3 DNA: TGTGCCAGCAGTTTCGGAGGCGAGACCCAGTACTTC
V gene: TRBV9; clone size: many; D gene: NA; J gene: TRBJ2-3; CDR3 protein: CASSVAGALVTDTQYF; CDR3 DNA: TGTGCCAGCAGCGTGGCAGGGGCCCTGGTGACAGATACGCAGTATTTT
V gene: TRBV5-1; clone size: many; D gene: TRBD1; J gene: TRBJ1-6; CDR3 protein: CASSLQGAGNSPLHF; CDR3 DNA: TGCGCCAGCAGCTTACAGGGGGCTGGTAATTCACCCCTCCACTTT
V gene: TRBV4-3; clone size: many; D gene: TRBD1; J gene: TRBJ2-5; CDR3 protein: CASSQQIRQGVGETQYF; CDR3 DNA: TGCGCCAGCAGCCAGCAAATACGACAGGGCGTTGGGGAGACCCAGTACTTC
V gene: TRBV20-1; clone size: many; D gene: TRBD1; J gene: TRBJ2-1; CDR3 protein: CSAPRGGTGVGEQFF; CDR3 DNA: TGCAGTGCTCCTCGAGGGGGGACAGGGGTCGGTGAGCAGTTCTTC
V gene: TRBV27; clone size: many; D gene: NA; J gene: TRBJ2-3; CDR3 protein: CASSSDGIAQYF; CDR3 DNA: TGTGCCAGCAGTTCTGACGGAATTGCGCAGTATTTT
V gene: TRBV9; clone size: many; D gene: NA; J gene: TRBJ2-1; CDR3 protein: CAISVATGGAREQFF; CDR3 DNA: TGTGCCATCAGCGTAGCTACTGGGGGGGCCCGGGAGCAGTTCTTC
V gene: TRBV19; clone size: NA; D gene: NA; J gene: TRBJ1-1; CDR3 protein: CASSHRDTEAFF; CDR3 DNA: TGTGCCAGTAGCCACAGGGATACTGAAGCTTTCTTT
V gene: TRBV15; clone size: many; D gene: NA; J gene: TRBJ1-1; CDR3 protein: CATSRHRRDLTEAFF; CDR3 DNA: TGTGCCACCAGCAGGCACAGGAGAGACCTCACTGAAGCTTTCTTT
V gene: TRBV7-8; clone size: many; D gene: TRBD1; J gene: TRBJ2-1; CDR3 protein: CASSQGQGYNEQFF; CDR3 DNA: TGTGCCAGCAGCCAGGGACAGGGCTACAATGAGCAGTTCTTC
V gene: TRBV6-4; clone size: many; D gene: NA; J gene: TRBJ1-5; CDR3 protein: CASSLYHDQPQHF; CDR3 DNA: TGTGCCAGCAGTCTGTACCATGATCAGCCCCAGCATTTT
V gene: TRBV29-1; clone size: NA; D gene: TRBD1; J gene: TRBJ2-7; CDR3 protein: CSVKGQVGFYEQYF; CDR3 DNA: TGCAGCGTGAAGGGACAGGTCGGTTTCTACGAGCAGTACTTC
V gene: TRBV12-3/TRBV12-4; clone size: many; D gene: TRBD1; J gene: TRBJ1-4; CDR3 protein: CASSYRGGTNEKLFF; CDR3 DNA: TGTGCCAGCAGTTATCGAGGGGGCACTAATGAAAAACTGTTTTTT
V gene: TRBV5-5; clone size: many; D gene: TRBD2; J gene: TRBJ2-1; CDR3 protein: CASSPRGGAGTYNEQFF; CDR3 DNA: TGTGCCAGCAGCCCCCGGGGAGGGGCCGGTACCTACAATGAGCAGTTCTTC
V gene: TRBV5-1; clone size: many; D gene: TRBD2; J gene: TRBJ2-1; CDR3 protein: CASSLAGTSEYNEQFF; CDR3 DNA: TGCGCCAGCAGCTTGGCCGGGACTAGCGAGTACAATGAGCAGTTCTTC
V gene: TRBV14; clone size: NA; D gene: TRBD1; J gene: TRBJ2-7; CDR3 protein: CASSPGQDIYEQYF; CDR3 DNA: TGTGCCAGCAGCCCGGGACAGGATATTTACGAGCAGTACTTC
V gene: TRBV12-3/TRBV12-4; clone size: many; D gene: NA; J gene: TRBJ1-5; CDR3 protein: CASSLGGRPQHF; CDR3 DNA: TGTGCCAGCAGTTTGGGTGGAAGGCCCCAGCATTTT